In its sample, the clone carrying this T cell receptor beta chain was seen many times. The antigen is undetermined. This entry comes from a study of CD8 T cells in ankylosing spondylitis. General study results and limits: CD8+ disease-linked clones were present at relatively low frequencies in blood. There were earlier reports of some motif variants in reactive arthritis synovial fluid and blood. Within matched ankylosing spondylitis synovial fluid, disease-linked clones were reportedly significantly enriched.

Each CDR3 protein gets one entry after TCRdb re-called the 5' RACE reads with MiXCR. In the table there are 200,000 to 300,000 distinct CDR3 sequences, 10% to 13% of which are singletons. The germline V gene encodes CDR1 SGDLS and CDR2 YYNGEE. Trimming left V 0 bases short and J 1 base short, with 13 bases between. The CDR3 is 16 residues long. The rearrangement joins TRBV9 to TRBJ1-1, with D possibly matching TRBD1 (6 bases). The sequencing sample was made of blood, either unsorted or a sorted T cell fraction (not recorded which). This TCR came from a male donor with ankylosing spondylitis or in good health (not recorded which). CDR3 sequence (DNA): TGTGCCAGCAGCGTAGTAGCAGGGGCGAAGAACACTGAAGCTTTCTTT. The encoded protein is CASSVVAGAKNTEAFF.